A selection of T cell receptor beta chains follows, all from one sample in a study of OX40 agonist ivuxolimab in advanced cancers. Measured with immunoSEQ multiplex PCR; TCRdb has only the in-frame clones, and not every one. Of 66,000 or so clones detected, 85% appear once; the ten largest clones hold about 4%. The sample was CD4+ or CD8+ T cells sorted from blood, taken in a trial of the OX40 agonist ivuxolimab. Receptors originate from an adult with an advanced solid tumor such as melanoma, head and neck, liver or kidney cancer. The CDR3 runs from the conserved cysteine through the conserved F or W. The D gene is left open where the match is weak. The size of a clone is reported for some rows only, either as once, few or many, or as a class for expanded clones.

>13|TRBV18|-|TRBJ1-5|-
TGTGCCAGCTCACCAAGCTTTGGGCAGCCCCAGCATTTT
CASSPSFGQPQHF
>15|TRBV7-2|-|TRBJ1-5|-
TGTGCCAGCACCAGTTTGCAAGCGATAGGTCAGCCCCAGCATTTT
CASTSLQAIGQPQHF
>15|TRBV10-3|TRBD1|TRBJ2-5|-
TGTGCCATCAGTGAGCCCACAGGGGTTGGGGAGACCCAGTACTTC
CAISEPTGVGETQYF
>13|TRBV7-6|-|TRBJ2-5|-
TGTGCCAGCAGCTTTACAGCCCAAGAGACCCAGTACTTC
CASSFTAQETQYF
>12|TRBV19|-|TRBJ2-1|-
TGTGCCAGTAGTATTAGTAAAATGGAGCAGTTCTTC
CASSISKMEQFF
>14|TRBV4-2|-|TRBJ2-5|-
TGTGCCAGCAGCCAAGATAGGCGGGACGAGACCCAGTACTTC
CASSQDRRDETQYF
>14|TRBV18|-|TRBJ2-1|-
TGTGCCAGCTCACCACGGGCTAGCAGCTATGAGCAGTTCTTC
CASSPRASSYEQFF
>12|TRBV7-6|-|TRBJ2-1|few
TGTGCCAGCAGCTTAAATAGGAATGAGCAGTTCTTC
CASSLNRNEQFF
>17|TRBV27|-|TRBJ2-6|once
TGTGCCAGCAGTTTCCCCATAACAGGGAGTGGGGCCAACGTCCTGACTTTC
CASSFPITGSGANVLTF
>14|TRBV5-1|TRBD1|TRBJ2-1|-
TGCGCCAGCAGCTTAGGGACAGAATACAATGAGCAGTTCTTC
CASSLGTEYNEQFF
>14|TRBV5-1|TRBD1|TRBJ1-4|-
TGCGCCAGCAGCTTGCAAGACAGGGCCGAAAAACTGTTTTTT
CASSLQDRAEKLFF
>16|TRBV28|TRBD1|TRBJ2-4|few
TGTGCCAGCATCCCGGGACAGGCTCCTTTGGGAAACATTCAGTACTTC
CASIPGQAPLGNIQYF
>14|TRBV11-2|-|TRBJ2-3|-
TGTGCCAGCACCGGACAGCTAAGCACAGATACGCAGTATTTT
CASTGQLSTDTQYF
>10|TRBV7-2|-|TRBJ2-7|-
TGTGCCAGCAGCCCAGCGACGACGTACTTC
CASSPATTYF
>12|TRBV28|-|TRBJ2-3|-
TGTGCCAGCAGCATCATAACAGATACGCAGTATTTT
CASSIITDTQYF
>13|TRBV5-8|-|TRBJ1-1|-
TGTGCCAGCAGCTTGTTACGAAGCACTGAAGCTTTCTTT
CASSLLRSTEAFF
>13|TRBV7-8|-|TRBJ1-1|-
TGTGCCAGCAGCTCTCAGGTTTACACTGAAGCTTTCTTT
CASSSQVYTEAFF
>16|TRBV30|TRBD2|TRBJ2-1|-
TGTGCCTGGAGTACCTTAGCGGGGGGAAAGTGGAATGAGCAGTTCTTC
CAWSTLAGGKWNEQFF
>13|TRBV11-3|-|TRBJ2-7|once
TGTGCCAGCAGCTTATCCTCCCTAAACGAGCAGTACTTC
CASSLSSLNEQYF
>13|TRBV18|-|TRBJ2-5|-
TGTGCCAGCTCACTTGGAGGCAGGGAGACCCAGTACTTC
CASSLGGRETQYF
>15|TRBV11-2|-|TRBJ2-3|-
TGTGCCAGCAGCTTAGACGACTACCCTACAGATACGCAGTATTTT
CASSLDDYPTDTQYF
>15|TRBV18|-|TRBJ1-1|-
TGTGCCAGCTCACCACAAGGGGCTGCGAACACTGAAGCTTTCTTT
CASSPQGAANTEAFF
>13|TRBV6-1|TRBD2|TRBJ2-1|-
TGTGCCAGCATATCTAGCGGGGGGAATGAGCAGTTCTTC
CASISSGGNEQFF
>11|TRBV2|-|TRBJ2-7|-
TGTGCCAGCAGTGTAGAGGGAGAGCAGTACTTC
CASSVEGEQYF
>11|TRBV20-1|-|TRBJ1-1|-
TGCAGTGCGCACAAGGGGACTGAAGCTTTCTTT
CSAHKGTEAFF
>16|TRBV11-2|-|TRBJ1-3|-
TGTGCCAGCAGCTTACGTCGGGCTATCTCTGGAAACACCATATATTTT
CASSLRRAISGNTIYF
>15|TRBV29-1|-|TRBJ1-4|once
TGCAGCGTTGCCCCGTTGGGTTCAACTAATGAAAAACTGTTTTTT
CSVAPLGSTNEKLFF
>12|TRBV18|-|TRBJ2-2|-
TGTGCCAGCTCAGGAGGGACCGGGGAGCTGTTTTTT
CASSGGTGELFF
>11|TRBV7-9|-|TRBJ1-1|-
TGTGCCAGCAGCCCTTTTCAGGGAGCTTTCTTT
CASSPFQGAFF
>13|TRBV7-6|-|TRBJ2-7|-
TGTGCCAGCAGCTTAGCGAGGGCAGGCGAGCAGTACTTC
CASSLARAGEQYF
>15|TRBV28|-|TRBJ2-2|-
TGTGCCAGCATCTCAGGCGGGATAATGACCGGGGAGCTGTTTTTT
CASISGGIMTGELFF
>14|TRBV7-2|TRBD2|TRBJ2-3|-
TGTGCCAGCAGCTCTGGACTAGCGGGGAATACGCAGTATTTT
CASSSGLAGNTQYF
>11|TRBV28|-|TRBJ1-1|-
TGTGCCAGCAGTTTAACGAGGGAAGCTTTCTTT
CASSLTREAFF
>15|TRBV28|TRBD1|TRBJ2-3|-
TGTGCCAGCAGTTCTGGGACAGGGGGGACAGATACGCAGTATTTT
CASSSGTGGTDTQYF
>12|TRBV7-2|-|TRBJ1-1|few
TGTGCCAGCAGCTTAGTATCCACTGAAGCTTTCTTT
CASSLVSTEAFF
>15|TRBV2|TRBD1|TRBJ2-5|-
TGTGCCAGCAGTGAAGGACAGGGGACTCAAGAGACCCAGTACTTC
CASSEGQGTQETQYF
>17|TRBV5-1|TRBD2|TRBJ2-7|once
TGCGCCAGCAGCCCCAGACTAGCGGGAGTACGTTCAGACGAGCAGTACTTC
CASSPRLAGVRSDEQYF
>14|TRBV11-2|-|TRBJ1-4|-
TGTGCCAGCAGTCCCGTCGGCCGGGGGGGAAAACTGTTTTTT
CASSPVGRGGKLFF
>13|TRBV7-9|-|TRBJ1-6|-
TGTGCCAGCAGCTTAGCCGGTAATTCACCCCTCCACTTT
CASSLAGNSPLHF
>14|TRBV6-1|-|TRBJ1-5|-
TGTGCCAGCAGTGAACGGCAGGGCGCCCAGCCCCAGCATTTT
CASSERQGAQPQHF
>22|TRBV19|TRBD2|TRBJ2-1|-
TGTGCCAGTAGTATACGGAGCGTGACTAGCGGGAGGGTGGTATCCTCCTACAATGAGCAGTTCTTC
CASSIRSVTSGRVVSSYNEQFF
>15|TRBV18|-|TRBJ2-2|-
TGTGCCAGCTCACCGTCGTCAGGTCTCGGCGGGGAGCTGTTTTTT
CASSPSSGLGGELFF
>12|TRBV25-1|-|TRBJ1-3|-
TGTGCCAGCAGTCCTCTCGGAAACACCATATATTTT
CASSPLGNTIYF
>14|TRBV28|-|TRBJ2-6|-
TGTGCCAGCAGTTTGGGTACTGGGGCCAACGTCCTGACTTTC
CASSLGTGANVLTF
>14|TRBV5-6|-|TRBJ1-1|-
TGTGCCAGCAGCTTGGGATGGGGGGACACTGAAGCTTTCTTT
CASSLGWGDTEAFF
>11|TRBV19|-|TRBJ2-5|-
TGTGCCAGTAGGGGACAAGAGACCCAGTACTTC
CASRGQETQYF
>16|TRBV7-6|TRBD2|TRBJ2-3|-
TGTGCCAGCAGATCTACACTAGCGGGGGGCCGCGATACGCAGTATTTT
CASRSTLAGGRDTQYF
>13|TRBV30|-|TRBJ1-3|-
TGTGCCTGGATGGGGAGTACTGGAAACACCATATATTTT
CAWMGSTGNTIYF
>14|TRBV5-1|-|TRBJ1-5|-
TGCGCCAGCAGCTTGTCCAGGGGAGACCAGCCCCAGCATTTT
CASSLSRGDQPQHF
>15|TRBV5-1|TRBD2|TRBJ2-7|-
TGCGCCAGCAGCTTGGCAGCGGGAGTGTACTACGAGCAGTACTTC
CASSLAAGVYYEQYF
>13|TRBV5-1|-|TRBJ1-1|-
TGCGCCAGCAGCTTGAGGGTGGACACTGAAGCTTTCTTT
CASSLRVDTEAFF
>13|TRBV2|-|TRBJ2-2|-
TGTGCCAGCAGTAGACAGAACACCGGGGAGCTGTTTTTT
CASSRQNTGELFF
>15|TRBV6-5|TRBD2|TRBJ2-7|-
TGTGCCAGCACCGCGGGACTAGCGGGAGTCTCCGAGCAGTACTTC
CASTAGLAGVSEQYF
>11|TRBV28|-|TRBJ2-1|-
TGTGCCAGCAGTGTCAGGGATGAGCAGTTCTTC
CASSVRDEQFF
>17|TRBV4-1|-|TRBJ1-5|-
TGCGCCAGCAGCTACCTTGCGGGTCGGGGTAGCAATCAGCCCCAGCATTTT
CASSYLAGRGSNQPQHF
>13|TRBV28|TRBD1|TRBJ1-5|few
TGTGCCAGCAGATCACAGGGGAGTCAGCCCCAGCATTTT
CASRSQGSQPQHF
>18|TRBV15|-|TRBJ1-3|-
TGTGCCACCAGCAGAGAGAAGGGTCGTTTGGGATTTGGCGACACCATATATTTT
CATSREKGRLGFGDTIYF
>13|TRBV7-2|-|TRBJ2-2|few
TGTGCCAGCAGCGTTACGAACACCGGGGAGCTGTTTTTT
CASSVTNTGELFF
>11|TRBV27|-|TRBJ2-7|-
TGTGCCAGCAGTTTATGGGGCGAGCAGTACTTC
CASSLWGEQYF
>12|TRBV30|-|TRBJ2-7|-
TGTGCCTGGACGAGAGGGGCCTACGAGCAGTACTTC
CAWTRGAYEQYF